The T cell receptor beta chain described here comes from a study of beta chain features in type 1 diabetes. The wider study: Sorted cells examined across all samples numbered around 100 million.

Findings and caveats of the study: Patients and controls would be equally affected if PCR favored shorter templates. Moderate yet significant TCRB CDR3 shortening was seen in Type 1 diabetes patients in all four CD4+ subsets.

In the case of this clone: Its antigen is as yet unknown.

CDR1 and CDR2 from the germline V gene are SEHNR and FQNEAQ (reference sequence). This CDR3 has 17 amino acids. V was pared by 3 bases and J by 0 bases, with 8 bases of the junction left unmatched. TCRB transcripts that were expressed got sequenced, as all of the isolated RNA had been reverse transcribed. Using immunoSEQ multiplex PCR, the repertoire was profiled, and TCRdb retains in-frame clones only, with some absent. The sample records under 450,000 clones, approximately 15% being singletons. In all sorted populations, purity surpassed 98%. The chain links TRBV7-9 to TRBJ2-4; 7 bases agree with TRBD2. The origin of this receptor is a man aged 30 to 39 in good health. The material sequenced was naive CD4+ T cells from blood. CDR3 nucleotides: TGTGCCAGCAGCTTGCTTGGACTAGACCTAGCCAAAAACATTCAGTACTTC. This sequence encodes CASSLLGLDLAKNIQYF.